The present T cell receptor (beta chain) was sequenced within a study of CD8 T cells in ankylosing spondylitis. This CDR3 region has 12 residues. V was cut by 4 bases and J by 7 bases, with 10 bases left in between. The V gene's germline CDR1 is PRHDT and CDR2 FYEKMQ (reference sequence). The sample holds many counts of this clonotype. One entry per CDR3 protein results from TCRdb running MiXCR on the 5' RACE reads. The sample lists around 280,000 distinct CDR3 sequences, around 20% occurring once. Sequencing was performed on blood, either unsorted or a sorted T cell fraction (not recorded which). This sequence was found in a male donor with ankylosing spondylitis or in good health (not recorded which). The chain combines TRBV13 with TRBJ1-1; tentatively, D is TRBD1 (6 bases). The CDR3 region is CASSSGAGEAFF. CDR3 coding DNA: TGTGCCAGCAGCTCAGGGGCTGGTGAAGCTTTCTTT. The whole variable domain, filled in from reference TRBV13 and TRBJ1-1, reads AAGVIQSPRHLIKEKRETATLKCYPIPRHDTVYWYQQGPGQDPQFLISFYEKMQSDKGSIPDRFSAQQFSDYHSELNMSSLELGDSALYFCASSSGAGEAFFGQGTRLTVV.